A single T cell receptor (beta chain) is shown here with its context. The antigen is undetermined. The sample belongs to a study of beta chain features in type 1 diabetes. General study results and limits: Sequencing the cDNA could make cells with high TCR expression show up more than they should.

Expressed TCRB transcripts were sequenced, since all the RNA that had been isolated was reverse transcribed. Roughly 3.7 million reads, on average, came from each naive, central memory and regulatory T cell sample. TCRdb's copy holds only in-frame clones and misses some; the assay was immunoSEQ multiplex PCR. The data show 38,000 or so clones, with about two thirds seen just once and around 2% held by the top ten. Using CD45RO/CCR7/CD25/CD127/CD95/CD27, CD4+ naive, central memory, regulatory and stem cell-like memory cells were sorted. All sorted populations exceeded 95% purity. CDR3 length: 13 residues. V lost 3 bases, J lost 7 bases, and 1 base stayed unmatched. Germline CDR1 reads SEHNR; CDR2 reads FQNEAQ (reference sequence).

The material sequenced was Tregs from blood. The J gene is TRBJ1-5, the V gene TRBV7-9, with 9 positions matching TRBD1. This TCR was recovered from a woman aged 25-40 years in good health. CDR3 DNA: TGTGCCAGCAGCTTTACAGGGGGCCAGCCCCAGCATTTT. As protein: CASSFTGGQPQHF.